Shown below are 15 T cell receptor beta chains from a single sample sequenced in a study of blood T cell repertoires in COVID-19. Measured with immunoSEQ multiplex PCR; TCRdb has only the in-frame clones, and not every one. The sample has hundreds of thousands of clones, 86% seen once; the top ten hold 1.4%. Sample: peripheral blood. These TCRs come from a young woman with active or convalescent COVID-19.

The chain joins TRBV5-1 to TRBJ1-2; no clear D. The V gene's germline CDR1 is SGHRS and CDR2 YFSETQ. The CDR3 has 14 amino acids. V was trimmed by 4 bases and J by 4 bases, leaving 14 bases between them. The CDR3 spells CASSLGGVGYGYTF. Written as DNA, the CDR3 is TGCGCCAGCAGCCTAGGCGGGGTAGGCTATGGCTACACCTTC.

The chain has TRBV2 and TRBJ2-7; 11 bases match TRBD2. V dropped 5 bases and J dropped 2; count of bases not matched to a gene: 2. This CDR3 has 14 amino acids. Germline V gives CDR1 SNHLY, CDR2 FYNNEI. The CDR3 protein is CASSIAGGPYEQYF. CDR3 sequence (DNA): TGTGCCAGCAGTATAGCGGGAGGGCCCTACGAGCAGTACTTC.

Written as DNA, the CDR3 is TGTGCCAGTAGTATCCGACAGGTGAACACTGAAGCTTTCTTT. Protein sequence: CASSIRQVNTEAFF. The V gene is TRBV19, the J gene TRBJ1-1; D may be TRBD1 (6 bases). Trimming cost V 3 bases and J 0 bases, with 8 bases left between them. In germline, CDR1 is LNHDA, CDR2 SQIVND (reference sequence). The CDR3 runs to 14 residues. Complete variable domain (other parts from reference TRBV19 and TRBJ1-1): DGGITQSPKYLFRKEGQNVTLSCEQNLNHDAMYWYRQDPGQGLRLIYYSQIVNDFQKGDIAEGYSVSREKKESFPLTVTSAQKNPTAFYLCASSIRQVNTEAFFGQGTRLTVV.

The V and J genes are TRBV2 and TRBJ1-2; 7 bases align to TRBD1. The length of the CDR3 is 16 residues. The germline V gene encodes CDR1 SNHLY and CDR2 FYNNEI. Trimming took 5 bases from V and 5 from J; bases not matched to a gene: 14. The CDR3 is CASSNKDRRSAYGYTF. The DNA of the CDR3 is TGTGCCAGCAGTAACAAGGACAGGCGGTCCGCGTATGGCTACACCTTC. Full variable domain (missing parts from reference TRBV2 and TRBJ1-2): EPEVTQTPSHQVTQMGQEVILRCVPISNHLYFYWYRQILGQKVEFLVSFYNNEISEKSEIFDDQFSVERPDGSNFTLKIRSTKLEDSAMYFCASSNKDRRSAYGYTFGSGTRLTVV.

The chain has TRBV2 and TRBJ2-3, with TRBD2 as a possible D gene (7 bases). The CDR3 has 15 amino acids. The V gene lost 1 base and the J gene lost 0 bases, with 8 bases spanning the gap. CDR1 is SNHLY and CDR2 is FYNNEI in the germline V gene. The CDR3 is CASSEGGGSTDTQYF. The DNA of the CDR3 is TGTGCCAGCAGTGAAGGCGGGGGCAGCACAGATACGCAGTATTTT.

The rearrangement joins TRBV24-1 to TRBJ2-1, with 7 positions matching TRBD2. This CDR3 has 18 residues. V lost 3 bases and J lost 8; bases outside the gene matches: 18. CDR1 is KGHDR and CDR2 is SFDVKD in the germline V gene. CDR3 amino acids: CATSDNNLAVPSPDEQFF. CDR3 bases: TGTGCCACCAGTGATAATAATCTAGCGGTCCCGAGCCCCGATGAGCAGTTCTTC.

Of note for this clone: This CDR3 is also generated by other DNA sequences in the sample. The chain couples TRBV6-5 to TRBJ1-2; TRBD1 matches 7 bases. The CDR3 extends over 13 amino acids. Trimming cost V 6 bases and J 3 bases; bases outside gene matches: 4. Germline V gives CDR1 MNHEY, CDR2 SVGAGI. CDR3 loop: CASSPTGDYGYTF. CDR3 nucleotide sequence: TGTGCCAGCAGCCCAACAGGGGACTATGGCTACACCTTC.

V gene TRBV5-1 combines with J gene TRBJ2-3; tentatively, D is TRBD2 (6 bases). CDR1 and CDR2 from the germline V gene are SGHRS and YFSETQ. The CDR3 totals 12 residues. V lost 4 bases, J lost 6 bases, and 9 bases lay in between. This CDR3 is CASSGEEDTQYF. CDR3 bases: TGCGCCAGCAGCGGGGAGGAGGATACGCAGTATTTT.

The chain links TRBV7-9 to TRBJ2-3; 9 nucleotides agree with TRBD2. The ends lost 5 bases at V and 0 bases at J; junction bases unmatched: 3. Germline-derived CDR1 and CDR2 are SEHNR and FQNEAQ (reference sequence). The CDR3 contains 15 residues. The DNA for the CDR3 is TGTGCCAGCAGCGTTAGCGGGAGAAGCACAGATACGCAGTATTTT. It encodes CASSVSGRSTDTQYF.

CDR3 in DNA: TGCGCCAGCAGCTTGTCGCCGACAGGGGTGACTGAAGCTTTCTTT. Protein sequence: CASSLSPTGVTEAFF. The chain is built from TRBV5-1 and TRBJ1-1, with 8 bases matching TRBD1. There are 15 residues in the CDR3. V trimming: 1 base; J trimming: 5 bases; junction bases outside the gene matches: 7. The germline gives CDR1 SGHRS, CDR2 YFSETQ.

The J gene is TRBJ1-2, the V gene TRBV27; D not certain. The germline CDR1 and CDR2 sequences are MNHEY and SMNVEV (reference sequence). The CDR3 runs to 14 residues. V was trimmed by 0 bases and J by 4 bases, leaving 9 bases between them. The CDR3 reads CASSLSISSYGYTF. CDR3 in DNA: TGTGCCAGCAGTTTATCGATATCCAGCTATGGCTACACCTTC.

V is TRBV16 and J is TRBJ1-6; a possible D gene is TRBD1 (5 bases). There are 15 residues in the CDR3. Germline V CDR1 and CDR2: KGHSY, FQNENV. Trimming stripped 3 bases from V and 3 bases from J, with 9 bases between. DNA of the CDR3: TGTGCCAGCAGCCAGACAGACATCTATAATTCACCCCTCCACTTT. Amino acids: CASSQTDIYNSPLHF.

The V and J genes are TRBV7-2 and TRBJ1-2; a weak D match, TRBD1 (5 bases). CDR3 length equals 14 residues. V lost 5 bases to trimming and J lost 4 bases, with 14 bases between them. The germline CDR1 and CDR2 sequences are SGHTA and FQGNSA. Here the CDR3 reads CASSVFQGPYGYTF. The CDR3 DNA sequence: TGTGCCAGCAGCGTCTTCCAGGGCCCCTATGGCTACACCTTC.

The CDR3 DNA follows: TGTGCCACCAGCAGAACCCACGACAGGGCCCATTCACCCCTCCACTTT. Translating gives CATSRTHDRAHSPLHF. The chain is built from TRBV15 and TRBJ1-6; 7 nucleotides line up with TRBD1. This CDR3 region has 16 residues. J gave up 8 bases and V 2 bases, and 9 bases lay outside the gene matches. Germline V gives CDR1 LNHNV, CDR2 YYDKDF (reference sequence).

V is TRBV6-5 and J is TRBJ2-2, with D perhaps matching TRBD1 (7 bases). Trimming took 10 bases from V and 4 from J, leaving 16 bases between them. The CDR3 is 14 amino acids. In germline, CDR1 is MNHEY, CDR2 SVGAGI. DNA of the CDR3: TGTGCCACCTGTTACCAGGGGGGCACCGGGGAGCTGTTTTTT. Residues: CATCYQGGTGELFF.